This TCR beta chain was observed in a study of early stage breast cancer tumors. The data were produced by immunoSEQ multiplex PCR, yet TCRdb's version contains in-frame clones alone and is incomplete. The data hold tens of thousands of clones, with under 95% observed a single time. V was pared by 1 base and J by 2 bases, with 13 bases between. CDR3 length: 15 residues. In germline, CDR1 is SGHRS, CDR2 YFSETQ. Sequences were obtained from blood. The sequence was obtained from an older person with breast cancer. The chain combines TRBV5-1 with TRBJ2-7; tentative D call: TRBD2 (5 bases). CDR3 in DNA: TGCGCCAGCAGCTTGACAACGGGAACACCCTACGAGCAGTACTTC. Protein sequence: CASSLTTGTPYEQYF.